A single sample is the source of the 18 T cell receptor beta chains below, sequenced in a study of tumor and adjacent non-tumor tissue in lung cancer. The library came from three nested PCR rounds adapted from ARM-PCR protocols. TCRdb re-analysed the multiplex PCR reads in MiXCR, keeping a single row per CDR3 protein. Among over 100,000 distinct CDR3 sequences listed, about 63% were seen once. The template was RNA from unsorted bulk tissue. More than 3 cm separated this lung sample from the edge of the tumor. Material for sequencing was distant non-tumor lung tissue. The receptors shown here come from a man between 60 and 70 years old with non-small cell lung cancer.

Comment on this clonotype: A much larger clone differs from this one at a single base, so this may be a read error. This rearrangement joins TRBV7-8 to TRBJ2-3, with 8 bases aligning to TRBD1. This CDR3 comprises 15 residues. Per the germline V gene, CDR1 is SGHVS and CDR2 is FQNEAQ. The CDR3 DNA reads TGTGTCAGCAGCCGCGACAGGGGATACACAGATACGCAGTATTTT. Protein: CVSSRDRGYTDTQYF.

Concerning this clonotype: A much larger clone is a single base away; this may be a read error. The gene calls are TRBV6-5 and TRBJ2-7; tentative D call: TRBD2 (5 bases). CDR1 and CDR2 (germline): MNHEY, SVGAGI. V was cut by 2 bases and J by 3 bases, with 14 bases left in between. The CDR3 runs 15 residues. The CDR3 DNA reads TGTGCCAGCAGTTACAGGGAAACCGGGGACTACGAGCAGTACTTC. Amino acid sequence: CASSYRETGDYEQYF.

Notes on this clonotype: Lacking the conserved final phenylalanine or tryptophan, this CDR3 likely reflects a read error. This chain connects TRBV5-4 to TRBJ2-5, with D possibly being TRBD1 or TRBD2 (6 bases each). Germline V gives CDR1 SGHNT, CDR2 YYREEE (reference sequence). This CDR3 is built from 15 residues. V dropped 4 bases and J dropped 5 bases, with 18 bases sitting between them. CDR3 bases: TGTGCCAGCAGCACAGGGAGCGGGCAGGAGGAGACCCAGTACTAC. Protein sequence: CASSTGSGQEETQYY.

This clonotype was seen ten or more times. The rearrangement links TRBV29-1 to TRBJ2-2; D may be TRBD2 (6 bases). CDR3 length: 14 residues. Germline V CDR1 and CDR2: SQVTM, ANQGSEA. Trimming took off 4 bases at V and 4 bases at J, with 13 bases between the two ends. For the CDR3, the DNA is TGCAGCGTTGCGGGGGACCCGTTCACCGGGGAGCTGTTTTTT. Translating gives CSVAGDPFTGELFF.

Details on this clonotype: This may stem from a read error, because a much larger clone lies one nucleotide away. This chain's CDR3 is CASSQQPMGFDSPLHF. As DNA, the CDR3 is TGTGCCAGCAGTCAGCAGCCTATGGGGTTTGATTCACCCCTCCACTTT. The J gene is TRBJ1-6, the V gene TRBV6-5, with D hard to call. The CDR3 loop spans 16 amino acids. V gave up 5 bases and J gave up 8 bases, with 19 bases separating them. Germline V gene sequence: CDR1 MNHEY, CDR2 SVGAGI.

This clonotype was seen repeatedly, ten times or more. This chain connects TRBV6-2 or TRBV6-3 to TRBJ2-7, with 11 bases fitting TRBD2. In germline, CDR1 is MNHEY, CDR2 SVGEGT. J lost 3 bases, V lost 5 bases, and 15 bases had no gene match. The CDR3 contains 18 residues. In nucleotides, the CDR3 is TGTGCCAGCAGTCCCGGGACAGGTGGGACTAGCGGCCGCTACGAGCAGTACTTC. Its protein product is CASSPGTGGTSGRYEQYF.

With respect to this clonotype: At one end, the junction sequence differs from germline, possibly due to a read error. The chain joins TRBV11-3 to TRBJ2-7; 9 nucleotides agree with TRBD1. Germline V gene lookup returns CDR1 SGHNT and CDR2 YENEEA. The CDR3 extends over 14 amino acids. This CDR3 reads CTSSGVTGGSEQYF. The CDR3 coding sequence is TGTACCAGCAGTGGGGTAACAGGGGGCAGCGAGCAGTATTTC.

The sample holds many counts of this clonotype. The rearrangement links TRBV6-2 or TRBV6-3 to TRBJ1-1, with 8 bases lining up with TRBD1. Germline CDR1 and CDR2: MNHEY and SVGEGT. Trimming cost V 2 bases and J 0 bases; bases outside gene matches: 5. There are 16 residues in the CDR3. In DNA form, the CDR3 reads TGTGCCAGCAGTTACCCGCAGGGGGCTCTGAACACTGAAGCTTTCTTT. Protein: CASSYPQGALNTEAFF.

A remark on this clonotype: One junction end does not reproduce the germline sequence, and a read error may be involved. The CDR3 bases are TGCAACGTTGAAGGCTTCAACAATGAGCAGTTCTTC. Its translation: CNVEGFNNEQFF. The chain couples TRBV29-1 to TRBJ2-1; no firm D call. The CDR3 has 12 amino acids. The germline CDR1 and CDR2 sequences are SQVTM and ANQGSEA.

This clonotype was seen more than once but under ten times. This clone may be a read error of a much larger clone one base away. The CDR3 sequence is CTSSLVAANYGYTF. In DNA form, the CDR3 reads TGTACCAGCAGCTTGGTGGCAGCTAACTATGGCTACACCTTC. The chain combines TRBV5-6 with TRBJ1-2; D not certain. This CDR3 comprises 14 residues. Germline CDR1 and CDR2: SGHDT and YYEEEE.

As concerns this clonotype: At one boundary the junction diverges from the germline segment, which might be a read error. The CDR3: CASSDLPGTEGTNEKLFF. CDR3 DNA: TGTGCTAGCAGCGATTTGCCTGGGACAGAAGGAACTAATGAAAAACTGTTTTTT. The rearrangement uses TRBV6-2 or TRBV6-3 and TRBJ1-4; TRBD1 agrees at 7 bases. Per the germline V gene, CDR1 is MNHEY and CDR2 is SVGEGT. The CDR3 has 18 residues.

There are a few counts of this clonotype. The CDR3 DNA follows: TGCGCCAGCAGCCGAGGGACAGGTGATTCACCCCTCCACTTT. It codes for CASSRGTGDSPLHF. V usage is TRBV5-1 and J usage is TRBJ1-6; 8 bases line up with TRBD1. Per germline, CDR1 SGHRS and CDR2 YFSETQ. CDR3 length equals 14 residues. J gave up 8 bases and V 4 bases, and 5 bases lay outside the gene matches.

This clonotype was seen more than once but under ten times. A read error may explain this, as a much larger clone is one base away. The chain is built from TRBV7-8 and TRBJ1-2; tentative D call: TRBD1 (6 bases). The CDR3 is 13 amino acids. CDR1 SGHVS and CDR2 FQNEAQ come from the germline V gene. The CDR3 DNA reads as TGTGTCAGCAGCTCTATACAGGGTTATGGCTACACCTTC. Residues: CVSSSIQGYGYTF.

A note on this clonotype: The germline gene is not matched at one end of the junction; a read error may be the cause. The chain carries TRBV6-2 or TRBV6-3 and TRBJ2-6; D might be TRBD2 (7 bases). Germline V gene data show CDR1 as MNHEY and CDR2 as SVGEGT. The CDR3 spans 16 residues. The CDR3 protein is CASRSGGAPGANALTF. DNA of the CDR3: TGTGCCAGCAGATCTGGGGGGGCCCCTGGGGCCAACGCCCTGACTTTC.

The chain combines TRBV6-2 or TRBV6-3 with TRBJ2-1, with 9 bases identical to TRBD2. There are 16 residues in the CDR3. Germline loops: CDR1 MNHEY, CDR2 SVGEGT. For the CDR3, the DNA is TGTGCTAGTAACACCCCGATAATAGCGGGGGACAATGAGCAGTTCTTC. Protein sequence: CASNTPIIAGDNEQFF.

The sample holds many counts of this clonotype. The chain has TRBV20-1 and TRBJ2-2; D is possibly TRBD2 (6 bases). The CDR3 covers 13 residues. Trimming took 1 base from V and 5 from J, leaving 8 bases between them. Per germline, CDR1 DFQATT and CDR2 SNEGSKA (reference sequence). As DNA, the CDR3 is TGCAGTGCTAGAGGGACTACAACCGGGGAGCTGTTTTTT. Translated: CSARGTTTGELFF.

This clonotype has a count of ten or more. V is TRBV10-3 and J is TRBJ1-5, with D possibly matching TRBD1 (6 bases). The V end was cut by 8 bases, the J end by 3 bases, with 14 bases between. The germline V gene has CDR1 ENHRY and CDR2 SYGVKD. CDR3 length: 14 residues. DNA for the CDR3: TGTGCCATCTCTGGGGGCGGTCCCAATCAGCCCCAGCATTTT. It is translated as CAISGGGPNQPQHF.

About this clonotype: The junction shows a germline mismatch at one end, possibly a read error. The V and J genes are TRBV14 and TRBJ1-1; D not resolved. CDR3 length: 13 residues. The germline V gene encodes CDR1 SGHDN and CDR2 FVKESK. CDR3 nucleotides: TGTGCCAGCAGCCAAGCTCTCAACACTGAGGCTCTCTTT. The encoded protein is CASSQALNTEALF.